This T cell receptor beta chain was obtained from a study of cytomegalovirus exposure and HLA in healthy donors. The wider study: Falling in the Caucasian-associated ancestry cluster were 81% of under 450 genotyped donors.

The germline V and J ends were trimmed by 1 base and 3 bases, with 9 bases remaining between them. Germline V gives CDR1 SGHAT, CDR2 FQNNGV. The CDR3 spans 14 residues. Study conclusions and caveats: TCR beta chains associated with HLA were, in a later analysis, more clonally expanded than equally common others. Sequence variants that were highly shared formed a cluster that was likely a sequencing artifact. The HLA-A and HLA-B alleles of most subjects were reportedly predicted accurately from TCR beta sequences.

PCR employed 60 Vbeta and 13 Jbeta primers. Some clones are missing from TCRdb's copy, which holds only in-frame ones; the method was immunoSEQ multiplex PCR. The table shows some 200,000 clones, with 70% to 80% occurring only once. Concerning this clone: As yet, its antigen is unknown.

V usage is TRBV11-2 and J usage is TRBJ2-5, with D unclear. Sequencing was carried out using PBMCs. The sequence was obtained from a male donor in good health and CMV-seropositive. CDR3 loop: CASSLALTKETQYF. The DNA for the CDR3 is TGTGCCAGCAGCTTAGCGTTGACAAAAGAGACCCAGTACTTC.